This is a list of T cell receptor beta chains from one sample in a study of blood T cell repertoires in COVID-19. TCRdb keeps only in-frame clones here, not all; method: immunoSEQ multiplex PCR. Among some 50,000 clones listed, under 80% were seen once. Specimen: peripheral blood. The origin of the receptors is a human donor in a cohort sampled during active COVID-19. Each CDR3 is given with its conserved first and last residue. The order of the fields is V gene, CDR3 protein.

>TRBV27
CASSLNTAGYTEAFF
>TRBV3-1/TRBV3-2
CASSQDWTGRTEAFF
>TRBV9
CASSVGAQGALYEQYF
>TRBV18
CASSPSSGIYEQYF
>TRBV19
CATQLGAVNNEQFF
>TRBV18
CASSPMTDYNSPLHF
>TRBV2
CASRVQGTGTEAFF
>TRBV4-1
CASSQPDLNSYEQYF
>TRBV30
CAWKGGNSNQPQHF
>TRBV6-2/TRBV6-3
CASTPTVGLAIYEQYF
>TRBV14
CASSQNRVDEQYF
>TRBV18
CASSRRRGGNTIYF
>TRBV7-8
CASSRSSSGGSGYEQYF
>TRBV6-5
CASSYSPGAMDTQYF
>TRBV30
CAWSGGLNEKLFF
>TRBV2
CASSEYETQYF
>TRBV9
CASSMMGAGYTF
>TRBV6-2/TRBV6-3
CASSSGTGNYEQYF